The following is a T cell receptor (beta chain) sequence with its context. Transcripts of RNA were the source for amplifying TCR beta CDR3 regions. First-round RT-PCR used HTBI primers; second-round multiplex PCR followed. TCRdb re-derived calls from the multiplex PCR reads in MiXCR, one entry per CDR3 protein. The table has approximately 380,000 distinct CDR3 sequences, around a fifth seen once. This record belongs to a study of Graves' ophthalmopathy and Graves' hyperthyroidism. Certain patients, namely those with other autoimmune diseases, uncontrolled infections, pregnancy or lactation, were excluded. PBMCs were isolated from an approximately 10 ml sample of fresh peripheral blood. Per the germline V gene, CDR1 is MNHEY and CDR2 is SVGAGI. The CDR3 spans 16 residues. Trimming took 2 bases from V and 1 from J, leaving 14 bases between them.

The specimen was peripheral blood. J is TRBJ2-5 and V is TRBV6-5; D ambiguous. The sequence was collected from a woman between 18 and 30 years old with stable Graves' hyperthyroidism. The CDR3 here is CASSYRRPVGQETQYF. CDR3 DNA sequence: TGTGCCAGCAGTTACCGTAGGCCCGTTGGCCAAGAGACCCAGTACTTC.